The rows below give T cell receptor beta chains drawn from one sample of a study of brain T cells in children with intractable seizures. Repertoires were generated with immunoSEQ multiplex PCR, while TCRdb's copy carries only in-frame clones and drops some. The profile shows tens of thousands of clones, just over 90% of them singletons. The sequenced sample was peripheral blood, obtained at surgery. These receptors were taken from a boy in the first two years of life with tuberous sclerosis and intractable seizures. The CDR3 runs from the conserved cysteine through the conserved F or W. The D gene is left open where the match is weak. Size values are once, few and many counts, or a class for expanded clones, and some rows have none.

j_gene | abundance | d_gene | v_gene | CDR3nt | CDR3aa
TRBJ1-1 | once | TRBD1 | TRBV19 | TGTGCCAGTAGTCCCCGGACAGGAACAATGAACACTGAAGCTTTCTTT | CASSPRTGTMNTEAFF
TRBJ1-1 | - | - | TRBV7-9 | TGTGCCAGCAGCTCGGGACTTAGGAACACTGAAGCTTTCTTT | CASSSGLRNTEAFF
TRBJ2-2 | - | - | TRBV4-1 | TGCGCCAGCAGCCCACGGTCCCGGGACGTAACCGGGGAGCTGTTTTTT | CASSPRSRDVTGELFF
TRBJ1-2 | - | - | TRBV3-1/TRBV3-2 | TGTGCCAGCAGCCAAGATTCGACAGGAGGAAGGGGCTACACCTTC | CASSQDSTGGRGYTF
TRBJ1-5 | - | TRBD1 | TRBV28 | TGTGCCAGCAGTTACAGGGGAAATCAGCCCCAGCATTTT | CASSYRGNQPQHF
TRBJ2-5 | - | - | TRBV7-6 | TGTGCCAGCAGCTTCCAAGAGACCCAGTACTTC | CASSFQETQYF
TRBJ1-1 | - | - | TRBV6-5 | TGTGCCAGCAGTTTACACAGCGAAGCTTTCTTT | CASSLHSEAFF
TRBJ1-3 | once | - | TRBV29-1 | TGCAGCGTTGAATCCAGGGTTGGAAACACCATATATTTT | CSVESRVGNTIYF
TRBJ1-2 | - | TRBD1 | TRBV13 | TGTGCCAGCAGCACGCGGACAGGCTCCAACTATGGCTACACCTTC | CASSTRTGSNYGYTF
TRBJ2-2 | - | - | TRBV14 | TGTGCCAGCAGCCAAGACGGGTGGCAGGTCCCGAACACCGGGGAGCTGTTTTTT | CASSQDGWQVPNTGELFF
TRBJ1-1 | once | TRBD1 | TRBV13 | TGTGCCAGCAGCCCAGGGGGCGCGATCACTGAAGCTTTCTTT | CASSPGGAITEAFF
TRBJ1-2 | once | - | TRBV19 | TGTGCCAGTAGTGAGGGGCGCTATGGCTACACCTTC | CASSEGRYGYTF
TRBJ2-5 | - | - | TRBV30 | TGTGCCTGGAGTGTACGGACAGAGTCAGAGACCCAGTACTTC | CAWSVRTESETQYF
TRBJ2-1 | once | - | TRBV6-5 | TGTGCCAGCAGTTACCGGGGACTCTACAATGAGCAGTTCTTC | CASSYRGLYNEQFF
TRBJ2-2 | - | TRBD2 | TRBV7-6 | TGTGCCAGCAGCGAAAGGGGCTGGCGGGGGGCCGAGACCGGGGAGCTGTTTTTT | CASSERGWRGAETGELFF
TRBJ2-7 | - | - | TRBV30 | TGTGCCTGGAGCCCGGGCTACGAGCAGTACTTC | CAWSPGYEQYF
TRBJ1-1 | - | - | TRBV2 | TGTGCCAGCAGAGTGAATGGGGGAACCACTGAAGCTTTCTTT | CASRVNGGTTEAFF
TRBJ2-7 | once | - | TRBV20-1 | TGCAGTGCTGGACCCCAGAGCGAGCAGTACTTC | CSAGPQSEQYF
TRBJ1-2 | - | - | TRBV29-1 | TGCAGCTCTTTCCAGGGGAACTATGGCTACACCTTC | CSSFQGNYGYTF
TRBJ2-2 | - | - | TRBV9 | TGTGCCAGCAGCGTAGCCGGGGCCGGGAACACCGGGGAGCTGTTTTTT | CASSVAGAGNTGELFF
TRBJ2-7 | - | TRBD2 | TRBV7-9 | TGTGCCAGCAGCCGAGCCGGGACTAGCTACGAGCAGTACTTC | CASSRAGTSYEQYF
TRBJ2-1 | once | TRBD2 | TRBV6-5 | TGTGCCAGCAGTTACGGGGGTCTAGCGGCTAATGAGCAGTTCTTC | CASSYGGLAANEQFF
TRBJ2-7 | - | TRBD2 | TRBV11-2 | TGTGCCAGCAGCCCCCTAGCGGGAACCTACGAGCAGTACTTC | CASSPLAGTYEQYF
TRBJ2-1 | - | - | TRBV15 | TGTGCCACCAGCAGAGAGAATGGTGGGACCTACAATGAGCAGTTCTTC | CATSRENGGTYNEQFF
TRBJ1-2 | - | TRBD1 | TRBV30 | TGTGCCTGGAGTCAGGGGGGGACAGGGGGGAACTATGGCTACACCTTC | CAWSQGGTGGNYGYTF
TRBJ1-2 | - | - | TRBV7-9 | TGTGCCAGCAGCTTAGGTATCGTGGAAGGAGATGGCTACACCTTC | CASSLGIVEGDGYTF
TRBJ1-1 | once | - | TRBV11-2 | TGTGCCAGCACCCCTCAGGGGCCAGATAATGAAGCTTTCTTT | CASTPQGPDNEAFF
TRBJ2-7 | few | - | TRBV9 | TGTGCCAGCAGCGTAGGCCCCGTGGCAGGGGCCTACGAGCAGTACTTC | CASSVGPVAGAYEQYF
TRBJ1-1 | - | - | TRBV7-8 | TGTGCCAGCAGCGTAGGAACAACCGGCACTGAAGCTTTCTTT | CASSVGTTGTEAFF
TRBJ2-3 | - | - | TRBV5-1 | TGCGCCAGCAGCAAACAGAGCACAGATACGCAGTATTTT | CASSKQSTDTQYF
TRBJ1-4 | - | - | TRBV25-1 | TGTGCCAGCACGGAACAGGCCCTCGGAAAACTGTTTTTT | CASTEQALGKLFF
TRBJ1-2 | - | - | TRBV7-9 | TGTGCCAGCAGCTTAGCGCTCCCGGACCCCCCATATGGCTACACCTTC | CASSLALPDPPYGYTF
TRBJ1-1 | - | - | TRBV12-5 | TGTGCTAGTGGCATTGATGGATACACTGAAGCTTTCTTT | CASGIDGYTEAFF
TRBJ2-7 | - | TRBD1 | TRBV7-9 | TGTGCCAGCAGCCCCCCCGGACAGGGGGGCTACGAGCAGTACTTC | CASSPPGQGGYEQYF
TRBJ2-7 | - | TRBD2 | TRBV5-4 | TGTGCCAGCGGAGTTTTGGCTAGCGGGGGAGGGGAGCAGTACTTC | CASGVLASGGGEQYF
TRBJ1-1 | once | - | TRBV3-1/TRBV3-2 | TGTGCCAGCAGCCAGACCGGTGGGAGGAACACTGAAGCTTTCTTT | CASSQTGGRNTEAFF
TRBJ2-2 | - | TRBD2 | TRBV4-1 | TGCGCCAGCAGCCAAGATAGGCTAGCGGGGAACACCGGGGAGCTGTTTTTT | CASSQDRLAGNTGELFF
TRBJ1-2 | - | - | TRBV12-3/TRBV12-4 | TGTGCCAGCAGTTTAGCGTCGGGGGGCTACACCTTC | CASSLASGGYTF
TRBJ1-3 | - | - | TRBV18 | TGTGCCAGCTCCCCCGGACGTGTCTCTGGAAACACCATATATTTT | CASSPGRVSGNTIYF
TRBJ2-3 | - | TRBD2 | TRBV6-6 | TGTGCCAGCTGGGGGGGACTCCTAACAGATACGCAGTATTTT | CASWGGLLTDTQYF
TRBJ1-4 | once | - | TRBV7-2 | TGTGCCAGCAGCTTTTACGGGGGTAATGAAAAACTGTTTTTT | CASSFYGGNEKLFF
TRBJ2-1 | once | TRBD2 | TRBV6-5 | TGTGCCAGCAGGTTCGGGGGGATCTACAATGAGCAGTTCTTC | CASRFGGIYNEQFF
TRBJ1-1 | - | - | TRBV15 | TGTGCCACCAGTTCAGAGGGGAACACTGAAGCTTTCTTT | CATSSEGNTEAFF
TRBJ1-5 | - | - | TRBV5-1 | TGCGCCAGCTCTGGCCGGAATCAGCCCCAGCATTTT | CASSGRNQPQHF
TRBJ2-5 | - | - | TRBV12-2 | TGTGCAAGTCGCTTAGACAGGGGGAAAGAGACCCAGTACTTC | CASRLDRGKETQYF
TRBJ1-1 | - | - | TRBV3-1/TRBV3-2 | TGTGCCAGCAGCCAAGACCTCCGAGGGGCGGCGGAAGCTTTCTTT | CASSQDLRGAAEAFF
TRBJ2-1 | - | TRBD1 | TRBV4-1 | TGCGCCAGCAGCCAAGGAGCGGACAGGGTAGGTGATGAGCAGTTCTTC | CASSQGADRVGDEQFF
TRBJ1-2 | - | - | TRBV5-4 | TGTGCCAGCAGCTTGGAGGGGGGCGCGGGTGGCTACACCTTC | CASSLEGGAGGYTF
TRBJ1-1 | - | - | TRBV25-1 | TGTGCCAGCAGTGAGTCGGGGGGCACTGAAGCTTTCTTT | CASSESGGTEAFF
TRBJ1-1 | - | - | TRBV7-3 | TGTGCCAGCAGCTTCCGACTGAACACTGAAGCTTTCTTT | CASSFRLNTEAFF
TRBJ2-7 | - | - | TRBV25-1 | TGTGCCAGCAGTCCCCGGCTTTACGAGCAGTACTTC | CASSPRLYEQYF
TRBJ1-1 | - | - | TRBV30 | TGTGCCTGCTCCAAACTAGGGGCTAGGAACACTGAAGCTTTCTTT | CACSKLGARNTEAFF
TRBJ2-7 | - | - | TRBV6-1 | TGTGCCAGCAGTGAATCTTCGACGGCAACCTACGAGCAGTACTTC | CASSESSTATYEQYF
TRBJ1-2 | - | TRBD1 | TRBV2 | TGTGCCAGCAGACCTTTTACAGGGGATTCGGGTGGCTACACCTTC | CASRPFTGDSGGYTF
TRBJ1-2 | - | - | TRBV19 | TGTGCCAGTACCGCGGACAGTCCGATTATCTATGGCTACACCTTC | CASTADSPIIYGYTF
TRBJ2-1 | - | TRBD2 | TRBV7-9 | TGTGCCAGCAGCCAGCGGGATGTCTCCTACAATGAGCAGTTCTTC | CASSQRDVSYNEQFF
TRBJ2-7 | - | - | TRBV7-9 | TGTGCCAGCAGCCCACGGACGGGGAACTACGAGCAGTACTTC | CASSPRTGNYEQYF
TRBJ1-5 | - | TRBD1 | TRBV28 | TGTGCCAGCAGTTTTCCCGACGGGACAGCCTTCAATCAGCCCCAGCATTTT | CASSFPDGTAFNQPQHF
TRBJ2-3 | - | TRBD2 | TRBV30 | TGTGCCTGGAGGCTAGCGGGTAGCACAGATACGCAGTATTTT | CAWRLAGSTDTQYF
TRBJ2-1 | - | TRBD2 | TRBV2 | TGTGCCAGCAGTGAATTCGAGGAAGCGGGAGACCAAGGTGCGCAGTTCTTC | CASSEFEEAGDQGAQFF